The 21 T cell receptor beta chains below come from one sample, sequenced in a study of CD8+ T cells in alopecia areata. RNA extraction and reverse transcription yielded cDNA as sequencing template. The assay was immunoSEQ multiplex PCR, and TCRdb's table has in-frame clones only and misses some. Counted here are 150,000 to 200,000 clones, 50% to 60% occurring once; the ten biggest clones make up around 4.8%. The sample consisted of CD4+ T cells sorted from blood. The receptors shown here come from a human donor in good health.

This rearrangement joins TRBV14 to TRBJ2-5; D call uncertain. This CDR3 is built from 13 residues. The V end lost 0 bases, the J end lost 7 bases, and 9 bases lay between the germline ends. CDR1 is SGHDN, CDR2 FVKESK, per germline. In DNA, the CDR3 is TGTGCCAGCAGCCAAGAGGTCATGAGGACCCAGTACTTC. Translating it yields CASSQEVMRTQYF.

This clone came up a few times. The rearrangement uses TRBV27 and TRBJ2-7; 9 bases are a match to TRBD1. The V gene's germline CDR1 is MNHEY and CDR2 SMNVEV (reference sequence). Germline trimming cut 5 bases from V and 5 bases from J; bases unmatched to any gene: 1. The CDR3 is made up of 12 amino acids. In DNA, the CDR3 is TGTGCCAGCAGTGGACAGGGGAACGAGCAGTACTTC. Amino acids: CASSGQGNEQYF.

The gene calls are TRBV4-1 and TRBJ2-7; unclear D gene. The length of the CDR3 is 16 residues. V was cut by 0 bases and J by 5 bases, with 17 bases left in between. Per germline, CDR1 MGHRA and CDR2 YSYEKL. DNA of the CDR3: TGCGCCAGCAGCCAAGATAATGTTGGGTATAACAACGAGCAGTACTTC. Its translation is CASSQDNVGYNNEQYF.

The CDR3: CAISGGGDQPQHF. CDR3 coding DNA: TGTGCCATCAGCGGAGGGGGCGATCAGCCCCAGCATTTT. The chain uses TRBV10-3 and TRBJ1-5, with 7 positions matching TRBD1. Trimming took 6 bases from V and 5 from J; bases not matched to a gene: 4. Germline CDR1 ENHRY, CDR2 SYGVKD. CDR3 length: 13 amino acids.

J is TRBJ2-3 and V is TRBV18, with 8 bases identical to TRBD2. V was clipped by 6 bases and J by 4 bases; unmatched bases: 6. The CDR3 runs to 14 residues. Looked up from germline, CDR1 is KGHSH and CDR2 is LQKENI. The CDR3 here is CASSPGGGADTQYF. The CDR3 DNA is TGTGCCAGCTCGCCGGGAGGGGGTGCAGATACGCAGTATTTT.

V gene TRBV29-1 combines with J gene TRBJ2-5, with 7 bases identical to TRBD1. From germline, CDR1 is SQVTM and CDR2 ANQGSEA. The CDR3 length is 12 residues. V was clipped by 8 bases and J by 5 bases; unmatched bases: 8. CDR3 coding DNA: TGCAGCTCCAAAGACAGGGCGGAGACCCAGTACTTC. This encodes CSSKDRAETQYF.

The CDR3 DNA reads as TGCAGCGTTGTGGGGGGGACAGGGGTCTACGAGCAGTACTTC. As protein: CSVVGGTGVYEQYF. The chain combines TRBV29-1 with TRBJ2-7; 10 bases fit TRBD1. Unmatched junction bases numbered 6, after V lost 4 bases and J lost 3 bases. This CDR3 has 14 residues. Germline CDR1 SQVTM, CDR2 ANQGSEA.

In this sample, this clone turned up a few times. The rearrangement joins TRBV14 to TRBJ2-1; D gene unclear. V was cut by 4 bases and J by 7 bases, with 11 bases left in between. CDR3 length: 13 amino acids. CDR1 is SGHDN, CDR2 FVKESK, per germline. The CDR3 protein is CASSLLAGNEQFF. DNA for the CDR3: TGTGCCAGCAGCCTTCTGGCTGGTAATGAGCAGTTCTTC.

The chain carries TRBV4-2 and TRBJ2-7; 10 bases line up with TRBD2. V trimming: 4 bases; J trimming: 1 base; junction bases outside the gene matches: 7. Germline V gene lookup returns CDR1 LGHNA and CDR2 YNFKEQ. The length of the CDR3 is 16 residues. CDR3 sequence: CASSPDPGLASYEQYF. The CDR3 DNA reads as TGTGCCAGCAGCCCGGATCCGGGACTAGCGTCCTACGAGCAGTACTTC.

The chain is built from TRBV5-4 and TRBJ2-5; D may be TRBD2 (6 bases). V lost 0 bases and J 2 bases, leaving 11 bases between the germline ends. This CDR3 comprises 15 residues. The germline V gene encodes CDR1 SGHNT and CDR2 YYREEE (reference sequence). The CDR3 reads CASSLVSGLQETQYF. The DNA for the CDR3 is TGTGCCAGCAGCTTGGTTAGCGGACTACAAGAGACCCAGTACTTC.

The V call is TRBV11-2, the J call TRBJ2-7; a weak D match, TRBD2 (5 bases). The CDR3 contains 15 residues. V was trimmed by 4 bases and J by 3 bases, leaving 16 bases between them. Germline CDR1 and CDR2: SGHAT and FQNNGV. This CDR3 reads CASSSPRQRHYEQYF. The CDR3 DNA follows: TGTGCCAGCAGCTCCCCTCGGCAGCGGCACTACGAGCAGTACTTC.

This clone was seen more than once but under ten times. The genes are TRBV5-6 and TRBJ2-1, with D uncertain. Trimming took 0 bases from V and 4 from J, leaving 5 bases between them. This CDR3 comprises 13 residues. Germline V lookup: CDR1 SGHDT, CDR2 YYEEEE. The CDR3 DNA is TGTGCCAGCAGCTTGGTCCTTTACAATGAGCAGTTCTTC. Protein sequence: CASSLVLYNEQFF.

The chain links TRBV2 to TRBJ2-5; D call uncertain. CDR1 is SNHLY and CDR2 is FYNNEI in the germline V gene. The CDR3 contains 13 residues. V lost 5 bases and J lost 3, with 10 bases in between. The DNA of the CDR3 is TGTGCCAGCAGTCCCCTCCGGAAAGAGACCCAGTACTTC. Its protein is CASSPLRKETQYF.

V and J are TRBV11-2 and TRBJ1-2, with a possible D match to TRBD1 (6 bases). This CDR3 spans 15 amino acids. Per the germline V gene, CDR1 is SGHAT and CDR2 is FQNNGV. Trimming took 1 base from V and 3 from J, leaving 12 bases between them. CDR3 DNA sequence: TGTGCCAGCAGCTTAGCCAAAGGACAGCACTATGGCTACACCTTC. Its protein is CASSLAKGQHYGYTF.

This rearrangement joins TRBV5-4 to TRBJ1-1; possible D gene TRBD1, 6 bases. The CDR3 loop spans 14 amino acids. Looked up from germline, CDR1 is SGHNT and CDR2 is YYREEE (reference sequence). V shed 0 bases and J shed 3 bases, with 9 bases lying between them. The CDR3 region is CASSLDRADTEAFF. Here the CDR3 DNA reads TGTGCCAGCAGCTTGGACAGGGCGGACACTGAAGCTTTCTTT.

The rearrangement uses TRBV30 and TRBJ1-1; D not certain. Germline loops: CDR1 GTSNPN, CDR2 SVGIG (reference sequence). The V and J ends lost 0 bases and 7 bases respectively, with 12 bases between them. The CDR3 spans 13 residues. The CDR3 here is CAWSVQRIGEAFF. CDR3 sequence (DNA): TGTGCCTGGAGTGTACAAAGGATAGGTGAAGCTTTCTTT.

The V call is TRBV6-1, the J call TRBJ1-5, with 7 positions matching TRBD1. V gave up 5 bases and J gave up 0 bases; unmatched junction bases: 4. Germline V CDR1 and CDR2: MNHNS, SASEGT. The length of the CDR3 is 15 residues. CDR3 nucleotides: TGTGCCAGCAGTCCAGGGACAGTTAGCAATCAGCCCCAGCATTTT. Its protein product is CASSPGTVSNQPQHF.

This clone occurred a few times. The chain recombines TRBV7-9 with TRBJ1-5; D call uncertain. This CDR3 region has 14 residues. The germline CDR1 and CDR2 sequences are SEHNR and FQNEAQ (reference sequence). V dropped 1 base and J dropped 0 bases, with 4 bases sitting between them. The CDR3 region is CASSLGDSNQPQHF. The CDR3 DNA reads TGTGCCAGCAGCTTAGGAGATAGCAATCAGCCCCAGCATTTT.

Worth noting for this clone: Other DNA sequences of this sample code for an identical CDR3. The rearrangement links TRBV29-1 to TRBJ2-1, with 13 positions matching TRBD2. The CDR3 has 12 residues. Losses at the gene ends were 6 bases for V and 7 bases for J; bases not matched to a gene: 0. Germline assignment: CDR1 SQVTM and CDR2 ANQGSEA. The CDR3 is CSVGLAGNEQFF. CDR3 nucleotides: TGCAGCGTGGGACTAGCGGGGAATGAGCAGTTCTTC.

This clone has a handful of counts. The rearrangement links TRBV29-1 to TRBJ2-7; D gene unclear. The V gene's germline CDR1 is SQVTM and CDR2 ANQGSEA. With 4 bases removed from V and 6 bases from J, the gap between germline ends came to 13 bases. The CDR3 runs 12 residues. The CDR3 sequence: CSVAGSPSEQYF. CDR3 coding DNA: TGCAGCGTTGCGGGCAGCCCCAGCGAGCAGTACTTC.

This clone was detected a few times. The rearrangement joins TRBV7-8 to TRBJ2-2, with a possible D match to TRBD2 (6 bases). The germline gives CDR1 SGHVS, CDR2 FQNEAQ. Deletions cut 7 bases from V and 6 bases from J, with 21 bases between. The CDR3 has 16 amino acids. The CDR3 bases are TGTGCCAGCACCTCTAACGCGGGACGGGGCTCCGGGGAGCTGTTTTTT. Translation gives CASTSNAGRGSGELFF.